This TCR beta chain was sequenced during a study of OX40 agonist ivuxolimab in advanced cancers. Concerning the study at large: The costimulatory receptor OX40 (CD134) was targeted by ivuxolimab, a fully human IgG2 agonistic monoclonal antibody. Intravenous ivuxolimab was administered to patients every 2 weeks at six dose levels: 0.01, 0.1, 0.3, 1.5, 3 and 10 mg/kg. Of the approximately 54 patients in dose escalation, some 20 had hepatocellular carcinoma, about 15 had melanoma, 9 had renal cell carcinoma and 9 had head and neck cancer. In the dose-escalation cohort, 75% to 90% of patients were male, and the mean age was 60 years with a range of about 23 to 79. Patients were allowed to have had prior anti-PD-1, anti-PD-L1 or anti-CTLA-4 therapy, and 40% to 45% of the dose-escalation patients had been treated with checkpoint inhibitors. Three dose-escalation patients achieved partial responses, one with hepatocellular carcinoma and two with cutaneous melanoma. Peripheral TCRbeta sequencing aimed to test whether ivuxolimab altered TCR sequence diversity and caused clonal T-cell expansion. The paper reports the monotherapy dose-escalation portion (N of about 50 patients) of the phase I ivuxolimab trial. The paper's findings and limits, for the study overall: On average, CD8+ T cells showed more expanded clones than CD4+ T cells after ivuxolimab. Low levels of normalized T-cell clonal expansion were also seen in some patients who did not respond. In the 0.1-3.0 mg/kg groups, partial responders were among the patients with the lowest normalized peripheral clonal expansion, particularly in CD8+ T cells. Clonal expansion of both CD4+ and CD8+ blood T cells was observed from baseline to week 6 at doses 0.1 to 3.0 mg/kg. The antigen specificity of the peripheral T cells that underwent clonal expansion was not determined.

Comments on this clone: No cognate antigen has been identified for it. The sample holds no much larger clone one base away, and base qualities are not on file.

Genomic DNA was extracted from sorted cells for sequencing of the TCRbeta CDR3 region. TCRbeta CDR3 regions were sequenced using the immunoSEQ Assay. As stored in TCRdb, this immuneACCESS dataset retains in-frame rearrangements with V and J assigned. A fraction of the clones does not appear; measured against another copy, unresolved V genes explain less than half of the discrepancy, and the remainder lacks a known reason. For this sample there are more than 75,000 clones; 80% to 90% appear just once. Of the sample, more than 6% falls within the top ten clones. The trial excluded patients who had a history of autoimmune disease or who were on systemic immunosuppression. Peripheral blood for TCR sequencing was drawn from every dose cohort at baseline, at cycle 4 day 1 and at cycle 7 day 1. The samples were taken from a phase I, first-in-human, multicenter, open-label dose-escalation trial of ivuxolimab. Adults with locally advanced or metastatic melanoma, renal cell, hepatocellular, or head and neck squamous cell carcinoma were enrolled in the trial. Before TCR sequencing, CD4+ and CD8+ T cells were separately sorted from peripheral blood.

The CDR3 numbers 17 residues from cysteine through phenylalanine. Only the CDR3 portion is preserved as DNA: 51 bases, with reading frame beginning at the first base. V has 0 bases trimmed and J has 4 bases trimmed; junction bases matching no gene number 6. The CDR1 and CDR2 encoded by the germline V gene are LGHNA and YSLEER. The source was CD4+ or CD8+ T cells sorted from blood, collected in a trial of the OX40 agonist ivuxolimab. The origin of this receptor is an adult with an advanced solid tumor such as melanoma, head and neck, liver or kidney cancer. This chain joins TRBV4-3 to TRBJ2-1, with 10 bases aligning to TRBD2. For the CDR3, the sequence is CASSQDDGTSEYNEQFF. In nucleotides, the sequence is TGCGCCAGCAGCCAAGATGATGGGACTAGCGAATACAATGAGCAGTTCTTC.